This is a list of T cell receptor beta chains from one sample in a study of blood T cell repertoires in COVID-19. Generated by immunoSEQ multiplex PCR, the TCRdb table keeps only in-frame clones and is missing some. Among roughly 5,100 clones listed, 70% to 90% were seen once. The material sequenced was peripheral blood. The source is an elderly woman with acute or convalescent COVID-19. Each CDR3 is given with its conserved first and last residue. Fields, in order: V gene, clone size, D gene, CDR3 protein. D genes are given only for firm matches. Where a row states a size, it is once, few, many or the class of an expanded clone; other rows omit it.

v_gene: TRBV11-2
abundance: -
d_gene: -
CDR3aa: CASSLGPDRYQPQHF

v_gene: TRBV7-2
abundance: -
d_gene: -
CDR3aa: CASSFGRAQYF

v_gene: TRBV18
abundance: -
d_gene: TRBD2
CDR3aa: CASSQGLGYNEQFF

v_gene: TRBV6-1
abundance: -
d_gene: -
CDR3aa: CASSDGGAVNTEAFF

v_gene: TRBV18
abundance: -
d_gene: TRBD1
CDR3aa: CASSPSQGADTEAFF

v_gene: TRBV3-1/TRBV3-2
abundance: -
d_gene: -
CDR3aa: CASSQDLGSPLHF

v_gene: TRBV7-9
abundance: once
d_gene: TRBD1
CDR3aa: CASSLALFVTGGKNIQYF

v_gene: TRBV27
abundance: once
d_gene: -
CDR3aa: CASKLWVNAGETQYF

v_gene: TRBV7-2
abundance: -
d_gene: TRBD1
CDR3aa: CASSEGGQVNEKLFF

v_gene: TRBV3-1/TRBV3-2
abundance: -
d_gene: -
CDR3aa: CASSQEPRLGYTF

v_gene: TRBV3-1/TRBV3-2
abundance: -
d_gene: -
CDR3aa: CASSQDLSRHTDTQYF

v_gene: TRBV19
abundance: -
d_gene: TRBD2
CDR3aa: CASRGGLEIPTQYF

v_gene: TRBV5-1
abundance: -
d_gene: -
CDR3aa: CASRMDNQETQYF

v_gene: TRBV28
abundance: -
d_gene: TRBD1
CDR3aa: CASTPIRGQSYEQYF

v_gene: TRBV2
abundance: -
d_gene: -
CDR3aa: CASRAKTDSIYQPQHF

v_gene: TRBV5-4
abundance: -
d_gene: -
CDR3aa: CASRPGALNTGELFF

v_gene: TRBV2
abundance: -
d_gene: TRBD1
CDR3aa: CASSVDRFYEQYF

v_gene: TRBV5-1
abundance: few
d_gene: -
CDR3aa: CASSLTANTGELFF

v_gene: TRBV7-2
abundance: -
d_gene: -
CDR3aa: CASSLRALGYGYTF

v_gene: TRBV11-2
abundance: -
d_gene: TRBD1
CDR3aa: CASSWDRGGLETQYF

v_gene: TRBV5-1
abundance: -
d_gene: -
CDR3aa: CASSLVSKNTGELFF

v_gene: TRBV5-1
abundance: -
d_gene: -
CDR3aa: CASSPIEQGGGTEAFF

v_gene: TRBV12-3/TRBV12-4
abundance: -
d_gene: TRBD2
CDR3aa: CATGGAYNEQFF

v_gene: TRBV7-3
abundance: once
d_gene: TRBD2
CDR3aa: CASSPGLAGGPETQYF

v_gene: TRBV2
abundance: few
d_gene: TRBD1
CDR3aa: CASHPTGDYGYTF

v_gene: TRBV3-1/TRBV3-2
abundance: -
d_gene: TRBD1
CDR3aa: CASSLTGDGTDTQYF

v_gene: TRBV7-2
abundance: -
d_gene: -
CDR3aa: CASSTDFNTGELFF

v_gene: TRBV12-3/TRBV12-4
abundance: -
d_gene: -
CDR3aa: CASSSPGEQFF

v_gene: TRBV29-1
abundance: -
d_gene: TRBD2
CDR3aa: CSVGGASGAEQFF

v_gene: TRBV28
abundance: -
d_gene: -
CDR3aa: CASSLTYQGTGYTF

v_gene: TRBV19
abundance: -
d_gene: -
CDR3aa: CASRAARGPNTEAFF

v_gene: TRBV5-4
abundance: -
d_gene: -
CDR3aa: CASSPDRQNTEAFF

v_gene: TRBV7-3
abundance: -
d_gene: TRBD1
CDR3aa: CASSPSGTDYNEQFF

v_gene: TRBV30
abundance: -
d_gene: -
CDR3aa: CAWSQNTGELFF

v_gene: TRBV29-1
abundance: -
d_gene: -
CDR3aa: CSGQPGQGIYNEQFF

v_gene: TRBV29-1
abundance: -
d_gene: -
CDR3aa: CSARDKGEKLFF

v_gene: TRBV3-1/TRBV3-2
abundance: once
d_gene: TRBD2
CDR3aa: CASSLWESGGTDTQYF

v_gene: TRBV7-7
abundance: -
d_gene: -
CDR3aa: CASSPTGPDTQYF

v_gene: TRBV12-3/TRBV12-4
abundance: -
d_gene: -
CDR3aa: CASSHGQTYEQYF

v_gene: TRBV6-5
abundance: -
d_gene: -
CDR3aa: CASSYRGAEAFF

v_gene: TRBV12-3/TRBV12-4
abundance: few
d_gene: -
CDR3aa: CASSATGLLELFF

v_gene: TRBV5-6
abundance: -
d_gene: TRBD1
CDR3aa: CASSLKPGQGNYGYTF

v_gene: TRBV7-2
abundance: -
d_gene: TRBD1
CDR3aa: CASTRDRSLEQYF

v_gene: TRBV18
abundance: -
d_gene: TRBD2
CDR3aa: CASSRSSGEETQYF

v_gene: TRBV10-3
abundance: -
d_gene: -
CDR3aa: CATSPQGLGTGELFF

v_gene: TRBV5-1
abundance: -
d_gene: TRBD2
CDR3aa: CASRTSGGTDTQYF

v_gene: TRBV11-3
abundance: -
d_gene: -
CDR3aa: CASSGYGEEKLFF

v_gene: TRBV5-1
abundance: -
d_gene: -
CDR3aa: CASKMRGMNTEAFF

v_gene: TRBV18
abundance: -
d_gene: -
CDR3aa: CASSGEEYTEAFF

v_gene: TRBV5-1
abundance: -
d_gene: -
CDR3aa: CASSLGVGEKLFF

v_gene: TRBV19
abundance: -
d_gene: -
CDR3aa: CASSGGYQPQHF

v_gene: TRBV11-2
abundance: once
d_gene: TRBD1
CDR3aa: CASSLEGQGLGGNTIYF

v_gene: TRBV6-6
abundance: few
d_gene: -
CDR3aa: CASSLSYREAFF

v_gene: TRBV24-1
abundance: -
d_gene: TRBD1
CDR3aa: CATSETGGQETQYF

v_gene: TRBV30
abundance: -
d_gene: -
CDR3aa: CAWSFTVNEQFF

v_gene: TRBV2
abundance: -
d_gene: -
CDR3aa: CASKRDRTAVVYEQYF

v_gene: TRBV11-2
abundance: -
d_gene: -
CDR3aa: CASSPRTASVYGYTF